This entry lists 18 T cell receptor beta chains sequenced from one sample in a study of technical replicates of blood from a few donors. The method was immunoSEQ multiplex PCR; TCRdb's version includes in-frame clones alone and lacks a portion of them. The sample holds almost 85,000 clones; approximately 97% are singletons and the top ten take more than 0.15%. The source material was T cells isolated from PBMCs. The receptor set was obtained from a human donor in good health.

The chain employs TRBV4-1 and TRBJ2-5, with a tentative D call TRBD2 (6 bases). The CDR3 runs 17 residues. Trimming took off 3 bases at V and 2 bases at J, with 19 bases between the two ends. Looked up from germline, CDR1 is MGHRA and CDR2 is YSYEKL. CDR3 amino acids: CASSQRFLGRPQETQYF. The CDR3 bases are TGCGCCAGCAGCCAGCGATTTTTAGGGAGGCCACAAGAGACCCAGTACTTC.

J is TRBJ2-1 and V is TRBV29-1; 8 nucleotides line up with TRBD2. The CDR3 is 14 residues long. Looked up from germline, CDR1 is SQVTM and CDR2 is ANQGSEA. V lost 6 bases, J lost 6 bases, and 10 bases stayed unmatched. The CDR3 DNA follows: TGCAGCGTAGAGTTTCCCGGGAGGGGCAATGAGCAGTTCTTC. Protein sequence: CSVEFPGRGNEQFF.

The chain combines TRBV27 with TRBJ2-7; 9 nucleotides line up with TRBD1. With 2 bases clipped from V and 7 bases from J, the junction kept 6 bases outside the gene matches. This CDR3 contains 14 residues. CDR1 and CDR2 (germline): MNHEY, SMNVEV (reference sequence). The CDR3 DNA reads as TGTGCCAGCAGTTTAGTCACAGGGGGCAGGGAGCAGTACTTC. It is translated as CASSLVTGGREQYF.

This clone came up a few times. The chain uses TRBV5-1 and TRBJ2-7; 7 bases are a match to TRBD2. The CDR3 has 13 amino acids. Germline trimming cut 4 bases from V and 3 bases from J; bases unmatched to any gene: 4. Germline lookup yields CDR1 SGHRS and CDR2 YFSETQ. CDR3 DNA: TGCGCCAGCAGCCCTAGCGGCAACTACGAGCAGTACTTC. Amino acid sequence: CASSPSGNYEQYF.

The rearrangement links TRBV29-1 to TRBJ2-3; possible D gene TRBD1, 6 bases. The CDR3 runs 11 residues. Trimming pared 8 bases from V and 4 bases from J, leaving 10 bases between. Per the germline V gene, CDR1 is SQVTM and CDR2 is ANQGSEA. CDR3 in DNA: TGCAGCATATCAGGGGCAGATACGCAGTATTTT. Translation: CSISGADTQYF.

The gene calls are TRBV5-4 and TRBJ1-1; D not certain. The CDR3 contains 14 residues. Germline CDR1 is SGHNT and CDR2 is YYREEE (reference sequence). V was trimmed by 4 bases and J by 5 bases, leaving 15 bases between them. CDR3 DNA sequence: TGTGCCAGCAGCACGCCACCTCCCGGGACTGAAGCTTTCTTT. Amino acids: CASSTPPPGTEAFF.

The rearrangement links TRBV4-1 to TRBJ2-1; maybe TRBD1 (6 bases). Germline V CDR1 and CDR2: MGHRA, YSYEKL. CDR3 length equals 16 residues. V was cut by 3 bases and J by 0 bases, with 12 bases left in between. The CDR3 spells CASSHQTGSSYNEQFF. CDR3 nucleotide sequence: TGCGCCAGCAGCCACCAGACAGGATCCTCCTACAATGAGCAGTTCTTC.

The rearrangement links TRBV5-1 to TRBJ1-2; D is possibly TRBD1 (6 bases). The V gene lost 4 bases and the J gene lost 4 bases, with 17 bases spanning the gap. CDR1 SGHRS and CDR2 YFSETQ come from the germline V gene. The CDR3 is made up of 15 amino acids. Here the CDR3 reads CASSDPGQLSYGYTF. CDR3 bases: TGCGCCAGCAGCGACCCCGGACAGCTGTCCTATGGCTACACCTTC.

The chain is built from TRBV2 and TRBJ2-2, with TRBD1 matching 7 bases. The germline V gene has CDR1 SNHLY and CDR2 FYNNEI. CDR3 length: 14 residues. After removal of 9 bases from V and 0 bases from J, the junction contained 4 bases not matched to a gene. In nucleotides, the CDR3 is TGTGCCAGAAAGGGACAGTCGAACACCGGGGAGCTGTTTTTT. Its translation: CARKGQSNTGELFF.

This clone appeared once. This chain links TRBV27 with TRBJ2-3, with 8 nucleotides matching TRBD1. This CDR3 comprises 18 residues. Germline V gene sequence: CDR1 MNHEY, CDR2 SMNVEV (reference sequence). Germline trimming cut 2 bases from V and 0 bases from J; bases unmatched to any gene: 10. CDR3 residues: CASSLKPRGRRSTDTQYF. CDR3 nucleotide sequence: TGTGCCAGCAGTTTAAAACCCAGGGGGCGCAGGAGCACAGATACGCAGTATTTT.

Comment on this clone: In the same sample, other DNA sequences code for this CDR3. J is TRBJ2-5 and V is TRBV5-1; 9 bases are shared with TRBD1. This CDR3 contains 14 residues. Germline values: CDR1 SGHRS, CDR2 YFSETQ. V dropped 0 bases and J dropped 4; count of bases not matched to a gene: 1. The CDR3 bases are TGCGCCAGCAGCTTGGGACAGGGGGTAGAGACCCAGTACTTC. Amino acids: CASSLGQGVETQYF.

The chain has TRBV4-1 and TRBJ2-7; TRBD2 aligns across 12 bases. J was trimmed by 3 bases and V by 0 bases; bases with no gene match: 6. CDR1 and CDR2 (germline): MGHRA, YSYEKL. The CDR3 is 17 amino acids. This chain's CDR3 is CASSQDPGLAGIYEQYF. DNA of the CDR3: TGCGCCAGCAGCCAAGATCCCGGACTAGCGGGAATCTACGAGCAGTACTTC.

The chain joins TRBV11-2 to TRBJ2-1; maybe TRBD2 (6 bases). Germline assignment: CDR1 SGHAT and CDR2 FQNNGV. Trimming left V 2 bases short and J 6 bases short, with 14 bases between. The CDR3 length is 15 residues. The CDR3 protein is CASSLQTRSGNEQFF. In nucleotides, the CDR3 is TGTGCCAGCAGCTTACAGACTAGGTCGGGCAATGAGCAGTTCTTC.

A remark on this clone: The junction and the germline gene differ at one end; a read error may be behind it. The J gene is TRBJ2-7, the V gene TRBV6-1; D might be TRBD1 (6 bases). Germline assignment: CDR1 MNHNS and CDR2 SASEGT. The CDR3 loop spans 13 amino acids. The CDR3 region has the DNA TGTGCCAGCAGTGAAAACCTCCGGGACAAGGGTTCCTTC. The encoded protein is CASSENLRDKGSF.

The CDR3 nucleotides read TGTGCCAGCAGCATCGCCCCCACAAGGGGGCCTCGCGAGCAGTACTTC. It is translated as CASSIAPTRGPREQYF. The genes are TRBV5-4 and TRBJ2-7; 7 bases are shared with TRBD1. Germline V gene data show CDR1 as SGHNT and CDR2 as YYREEE (reference sequence). J lost 6 bases, V lost 4 bases, and 16 bases had no gene match. CDR3 length equals 16 residues.

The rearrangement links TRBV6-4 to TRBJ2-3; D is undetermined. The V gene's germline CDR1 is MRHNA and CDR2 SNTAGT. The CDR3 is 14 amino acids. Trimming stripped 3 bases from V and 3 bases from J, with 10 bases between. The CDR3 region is CASSENSLTDTQYF. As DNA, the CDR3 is TGTGCCAGCAGTGAGAACAGCCTTACAGATACGCAGTATTTT.

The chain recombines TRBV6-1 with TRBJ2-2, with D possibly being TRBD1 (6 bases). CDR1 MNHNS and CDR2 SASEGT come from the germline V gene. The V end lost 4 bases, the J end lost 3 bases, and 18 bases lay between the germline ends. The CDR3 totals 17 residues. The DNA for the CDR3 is TGTGCCAGCAGTGTAACAGGGACGGTTTTTGACACCGGGGAGCTGTTTTTT. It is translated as CASSVTGTVFDTGELFF.

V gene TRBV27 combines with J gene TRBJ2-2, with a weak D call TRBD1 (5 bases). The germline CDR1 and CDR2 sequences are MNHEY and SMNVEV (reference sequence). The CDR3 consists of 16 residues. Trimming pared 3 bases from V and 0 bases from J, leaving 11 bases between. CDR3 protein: CASSFLWGTNTGELFF. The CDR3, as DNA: TGTGCCAGCAGTTTTCTCTGGGGCACGAACACCGGGGAGCTGTTTTTT.